This TCR beta chain appears in the sequencing data of a study of blood T cells in healthy people across ages. Notes on the study in general: Higher diversity, along with more naive CD4+ cells, distinguished long-lived donors from aged donors. Observed TCR beta diversity per million T cells went down as age went up. This fall followed a roughly linear course with age.

In its sample, this clonotype was seen a few times. Its target is unknown. Primers used in a second PCR of about 7 to 11 cycles were a sample-barcoded 5' primer and a J-beta primer mix. Unique molecular identifiers of 12 random nucleotides labeled each cDNA. From the 5' RACE reads, TCRdb called clonotypes with MiXCR, one entry per CDR3 protein. This sample has around 750,000 distinct CDR3 sequences, with roughly 53% found just once. V lost 4 bases to trimming and J lost 2 bases; unmatched junction nucleotides: 5. The CDR3 sequence is 14 residues long. Germline V gene data show CDR1 as KGHSH and CDR2 as LQKENI. Every sample yielded at least 6.5 million isolated PBMCs.

Sequenced material: blood. This clonotype was sampled from a man older than 75 in good health. The V gene is TRBV18, the J gene TRBJ2-7; 7 bases map to TRBD1. CDR3 in DNA: TGTGCCAGCTCACTCCCCAGGGGGACCTACGAGCAGTACTTC. Its translation: CASSLPRGTYEQYF. The complete variable domain, with remaining parts taken from reference TRBV18 and TRBJ2-7, reads NAGVMQNPRHLVRRRGQEARLRCSPMKGHSHVYWYRQLPEEGLKFMVYLQKENIIDESGMPKERFSAEFPKEGPSILRIQQVVRGDSAAYFCASSLPRGTYEQYFGPGTRLTVT.